This T cell receptor (beta chain) was profiled in a study of cytomegalovirus exposure and HLA in healthy donors. Overall study results and limits: There were approximately 150 TCR beta chains listed as cytomegalovirus-associated. Across donors, most TCRs were seen rarely, yet some public ones were widespread.

Germline values: CDR1 LNHDA, CDR2 SQIVND (reference sequence). The CDR3 totals 15 residues. J was trimmed by 5 bases and V by 6 bases; bases with no gene match: 8. Concerning this clone: Its antigen is not known.

Using immunoSEQ multiplex PCR, the repertoire was profiled, and TCRdb retains in-frame clones only, with some absent. The top ten clones hold about 9.4% of a sample with approximately 170,000 clones, 80% to 85% of them seen once. From the 120-subject validation cohort, which was separate from the roughly 610-subject first cohort, the donors were drawn. Sequencing was done on a sample of PBMCs. This clonotype originated in a young man in good health and CMV-seropositive. The V and J genes are TRBV19 and TRBJ2-4; 9 bases are a match to TRBD1. The DNA of the CDR3 is TGTGCCAGTAGGACGGACAGGGGTATGGAAAACATTCAGTACTTC. Protein sequence: CASRTDRGMENIQYF. Full variable domain (rest looked up from reference TRBV19 and TRBJ2-4): DGGITQSPKYLFRKEGQNVTLSCEQNLNHDAMYWYRQDPGQGLRLIYYSQIVNDFQKGDIAEGYSVSREKKESFPLTVTSAQKNPTAFYLCASRTDRGMENIQYFGAGTRLSVL.